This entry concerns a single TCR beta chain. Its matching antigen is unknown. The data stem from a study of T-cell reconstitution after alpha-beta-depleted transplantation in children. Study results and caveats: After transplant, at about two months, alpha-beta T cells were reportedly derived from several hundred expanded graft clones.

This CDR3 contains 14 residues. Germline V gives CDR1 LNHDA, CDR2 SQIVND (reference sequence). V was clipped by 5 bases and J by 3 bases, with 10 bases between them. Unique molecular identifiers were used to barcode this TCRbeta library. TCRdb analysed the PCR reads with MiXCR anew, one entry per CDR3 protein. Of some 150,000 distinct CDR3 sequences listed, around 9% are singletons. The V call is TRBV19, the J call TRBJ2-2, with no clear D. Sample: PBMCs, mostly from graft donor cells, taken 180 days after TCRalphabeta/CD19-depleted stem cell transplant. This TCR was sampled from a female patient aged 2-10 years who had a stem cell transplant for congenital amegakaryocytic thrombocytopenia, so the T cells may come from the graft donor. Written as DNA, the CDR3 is TGTGCCAGTAGTGGCCTACAGCACACCGGGGAGCTGTTTTTT. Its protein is CASSGLQHTGELFF.